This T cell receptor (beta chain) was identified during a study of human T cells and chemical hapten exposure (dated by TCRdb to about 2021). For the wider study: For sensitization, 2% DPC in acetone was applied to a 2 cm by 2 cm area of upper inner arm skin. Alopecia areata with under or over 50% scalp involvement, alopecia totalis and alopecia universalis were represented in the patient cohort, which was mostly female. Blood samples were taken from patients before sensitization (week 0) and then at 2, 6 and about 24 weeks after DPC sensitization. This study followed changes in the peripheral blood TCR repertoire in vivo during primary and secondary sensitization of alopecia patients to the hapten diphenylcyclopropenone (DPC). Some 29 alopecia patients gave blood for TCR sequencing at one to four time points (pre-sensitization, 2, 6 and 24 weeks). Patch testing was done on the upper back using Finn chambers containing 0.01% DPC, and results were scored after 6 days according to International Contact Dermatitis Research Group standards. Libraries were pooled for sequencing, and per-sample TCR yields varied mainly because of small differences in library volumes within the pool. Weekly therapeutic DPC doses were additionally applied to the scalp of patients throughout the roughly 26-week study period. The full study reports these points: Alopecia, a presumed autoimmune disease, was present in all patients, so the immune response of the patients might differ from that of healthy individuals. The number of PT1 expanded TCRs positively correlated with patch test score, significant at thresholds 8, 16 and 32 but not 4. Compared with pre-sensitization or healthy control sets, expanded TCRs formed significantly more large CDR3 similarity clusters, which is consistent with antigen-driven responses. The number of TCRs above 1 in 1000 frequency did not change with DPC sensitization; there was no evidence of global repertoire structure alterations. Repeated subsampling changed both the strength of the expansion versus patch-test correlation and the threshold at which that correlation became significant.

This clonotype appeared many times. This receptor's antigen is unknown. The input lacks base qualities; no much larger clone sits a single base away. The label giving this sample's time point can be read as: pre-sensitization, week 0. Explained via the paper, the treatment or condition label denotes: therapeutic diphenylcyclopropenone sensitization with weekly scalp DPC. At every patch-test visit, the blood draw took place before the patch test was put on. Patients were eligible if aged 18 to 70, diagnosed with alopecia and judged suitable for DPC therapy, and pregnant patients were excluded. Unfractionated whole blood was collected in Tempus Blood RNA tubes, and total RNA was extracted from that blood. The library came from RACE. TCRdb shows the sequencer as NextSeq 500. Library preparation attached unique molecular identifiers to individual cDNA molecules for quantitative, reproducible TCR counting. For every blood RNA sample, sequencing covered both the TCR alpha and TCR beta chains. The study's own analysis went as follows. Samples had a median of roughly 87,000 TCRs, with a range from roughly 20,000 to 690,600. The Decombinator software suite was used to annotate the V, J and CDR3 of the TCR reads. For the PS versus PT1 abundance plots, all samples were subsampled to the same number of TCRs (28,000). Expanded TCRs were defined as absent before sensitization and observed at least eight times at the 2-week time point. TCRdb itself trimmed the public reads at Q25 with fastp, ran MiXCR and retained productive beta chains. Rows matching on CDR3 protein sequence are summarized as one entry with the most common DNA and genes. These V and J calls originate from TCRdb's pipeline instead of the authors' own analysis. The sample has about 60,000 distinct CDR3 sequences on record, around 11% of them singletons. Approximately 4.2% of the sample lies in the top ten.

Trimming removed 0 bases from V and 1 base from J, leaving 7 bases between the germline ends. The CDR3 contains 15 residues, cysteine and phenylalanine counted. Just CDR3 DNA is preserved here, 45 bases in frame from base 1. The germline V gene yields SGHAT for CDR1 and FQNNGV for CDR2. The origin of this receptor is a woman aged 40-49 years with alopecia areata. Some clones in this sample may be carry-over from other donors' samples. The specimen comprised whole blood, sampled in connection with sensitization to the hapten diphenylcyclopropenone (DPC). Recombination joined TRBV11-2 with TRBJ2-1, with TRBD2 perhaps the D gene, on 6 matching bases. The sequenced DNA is TGTGCCAGCAGCTTAGACGGGGGATCCTACAATGAGCAGTTCTTC. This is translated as CASSLDGGSYNEQFF.